This TCR beta chain was captured by sequencing in a study of somatic mutations in cytotoxic T cells in rheumatoid arthritis. The CDR3 consists of 14 residues. The germline V and J ends were trimmed by 4 bases and 7 bases, with 11 bases remaining between them. Per the germline V gene, CDR1 is MRHNA and CDR2 is SNTAGT. This clone was seen a single time. TCRdb's table, derived via immunoSEQ multiplex PCR, lists solely in-frame clones and lacks some. The sample contains around 15,000 clones, roughly three quarters of which appear only once. The sample consisted of CD8+ T cells sorted from blood. This TCR derives from an adult with rheumatoid arthritis. V is TRBV6-4 and J is TRBJ1-6; no firm D call. CDR3 region: CASSGPDPNSPLHF. In DNA, the CDR3 is TGTGCCAGCAGTGGGCCGGACCCCAATTCACCCCTCCACTTT.